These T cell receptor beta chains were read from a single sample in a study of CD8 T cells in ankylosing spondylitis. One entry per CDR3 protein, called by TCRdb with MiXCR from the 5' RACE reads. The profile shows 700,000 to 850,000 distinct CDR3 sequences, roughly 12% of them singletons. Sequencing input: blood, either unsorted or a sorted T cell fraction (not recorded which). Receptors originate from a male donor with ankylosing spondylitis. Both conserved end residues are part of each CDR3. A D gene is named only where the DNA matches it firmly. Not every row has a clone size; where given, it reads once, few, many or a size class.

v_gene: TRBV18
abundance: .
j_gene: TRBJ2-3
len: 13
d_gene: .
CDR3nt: TGTGCCAGCTCACTTCTTATCACAGATACGCAGTATTTT
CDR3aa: CASSLLITDTQYF

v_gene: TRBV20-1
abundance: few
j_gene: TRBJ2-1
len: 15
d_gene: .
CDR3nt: TGCAGTGCTAGAGAAAGGGTCCGAGTAGCCCATGAGCAGTTCTTC
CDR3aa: CSARERVRVAHEQFF

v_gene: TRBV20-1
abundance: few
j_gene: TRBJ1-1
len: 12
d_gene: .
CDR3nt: TGCAGTGCTAGAGTAGGCCCATATGAAGCTTTCTTT
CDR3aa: CSARVGPYEAFF

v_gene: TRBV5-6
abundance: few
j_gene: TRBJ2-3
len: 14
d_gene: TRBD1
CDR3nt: TGTGCCAGCAGCTTGGGAGGGACAGGAGCCACGCAGTATTTT
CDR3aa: CASSLGGTGATQYF

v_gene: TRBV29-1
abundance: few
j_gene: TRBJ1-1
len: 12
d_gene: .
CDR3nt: TGCAGCATACAGGGAGCAGACACTGAAGCTTTCTTT
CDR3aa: CSIQGADTEAFF

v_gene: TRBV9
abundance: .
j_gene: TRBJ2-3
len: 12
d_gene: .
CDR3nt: TGTGCCAGCAGCAGAATGTCAGATACGCAGTATTTT
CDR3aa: CASSRMSDTQYF

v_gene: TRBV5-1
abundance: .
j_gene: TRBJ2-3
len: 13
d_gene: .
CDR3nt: TGCGCCAGCAGCGCCACTAGCACAGATACGCAGTATTTT
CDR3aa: CASSATSTDTQYF

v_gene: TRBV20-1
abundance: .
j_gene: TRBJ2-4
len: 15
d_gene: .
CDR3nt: TGCAGTGCGAGCAAGCTTCCCCCCTCGGAGGACATTCAGTACTTC
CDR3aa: CSASKLPPSEDIQYF

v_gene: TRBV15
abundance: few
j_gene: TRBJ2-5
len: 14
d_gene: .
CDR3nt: TGTGCCACCAGCAGAATCAGGGGCTTAGAGACCCAGTACTTC
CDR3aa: CATSRIRGLETQYF

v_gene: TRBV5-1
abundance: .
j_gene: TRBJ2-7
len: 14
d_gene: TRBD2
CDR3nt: TGCGCCAGCAGCTTAACTAGCGGGAGTAGCGTGCAGTACTTC
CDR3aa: CASSLTSGSSVQYF

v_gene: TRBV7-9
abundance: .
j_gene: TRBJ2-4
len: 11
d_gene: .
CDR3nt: TGTGCCAGCAGCCAATACCGGGACTTGCACTTC
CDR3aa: CASSQYRDLHF

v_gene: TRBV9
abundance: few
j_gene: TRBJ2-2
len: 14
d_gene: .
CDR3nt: TGTGCCAGCAGCGTAGAGGTGGACACCGGGGAGCTGTTTTTT
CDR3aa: CASSVEVDTGELFF